The 26 T cell receptor beta chains presented below share a single source sample, sequenced in a study of CD8 T cells in ankylosing spondylitis. TCRdb re-called the 5' RACE reads with MiXCR, one entry per CDR3 protein. The sample contains 200,000 to 250,000 distinct CDR3 sequences, approximately 12% of which appear only once. The sequenced material came from blood, either unsorted or a sorted T cell fraction (not recorded which). Source of these receptors: a male donor with ankylosing spondylitis or in good health (not recorded which).

V usage is TRBV5-1 and J usage is TRBJ1-2, with D possibly TRBD1 on 5 matching bases. CDR3 length: 15 amino acids. In germline, CDR1 is SGHRS, CDR2 YFSETQ. V was shortened by 2 bases and J by 1 base, with 12 bases between the two germline ends. The CDR3 nucleotides read TGCGCCAGCAGCTTAGGGGACGGGGATAACTATGGCTACACCTTC. As protein: CASSLGDGDNYGYTF.

This clonotype was seen ten or more times. A much larger clone lies a single base off, so this may be a read error. The V and J genes are TRBV28 and TRBJ2-7; 10 nucleotides line up with TRBD1. The CDR3 length is 14 residues. Trimming at V came to 5 bases and at J to 4 bases, leaving 5 bases not matched to a gene. Germline V gene data show CDR1 as MDHEN and CDR2 as SYDVKM. CDR3 bases: TGTGCCAGCAGTCATAGACAGGGGGCTTACGAGCAGTACTTC. Translation: CASSHRQGAYEQYF.

This clonotype was observed a handful of times. This rearrangement joins TRBV18 to TRBJ2-1; TRBD1 matches 8 bases. Germline lookup yields CDR1 KGHSH and CDR2 LQKENI. The junction had 7 bases not matched to a gene; V was cut back by 2 bases and J by 1 base. CDR3 size: 17 residues. This chain's CDR3 is CASSPKGQGPSYNEQFF. The CDR3 DNA reads TGTGCCAGCTCACCAAAAGGACAGGGCCCTTCCTACAATGAGCAGTTCTTC. Using reference TRBV18 and TRBJ2-1 for the parts outside the CDR3, the full variable domain is NAGVMQNPRHLVRRRGQEARLRCSPMKGHSHVYWYRQLPEEGLKFMVYLQKENIIDESGMPKERFSAEFPKEGPSILRIQQVVRGDSAAYFCASSPKGQGPSYNEQFFGPGTRLTVL.

This clonotype was counted only a few times. The CDR3 here is CASSAGQKSYEAFF. The CDR3 bases are TGTGCCAGCAGCGCCGGACAGAAAAGTTACGAAGCTTTCTTT. The rearrangement links TRBV7-9 to TRBJ1-1; perhaps TRBD1 as D (6 bases). With 5 bases removed from V and 8 bases from J, the gap between germline ends came to 18 bases. Germline V lookup: CDR1 SEHNR, CDR2 FQNEAQ (reference sequence). The CDR3 runs to 14 residues.

The rearrangement joins TRBV19 to TRBJ2-2; D is ambiguous. The CDR3 is 16 amino acids. Trimming took 4 bases from V and 3 from J, leaving 15 bases between them. The germline V gene has CDR1 LNHDA and CDR2 SQIVND (reference sequence). The CDR3 coding sequence is TGTGCCAGTAGTAGGTTGAAGGGCGGCGACACCGGGGAGCTGTTTTTT. The encoded protein is CASSRLKGGDTGELFF.

This clonotype was counted at least ten times. The chain is built from TRBV12-3 or TRBV12-4 and TRBJ2-1, with TRBD2 matching over 11 bases. Losses at the gene ends were 5 bases for V and 4 bases for J; bases not matched to a gene: 4. The CDR3 totals 15 residues. The CDR3 is CASSPGLAVYNEQFF. CDR3 sequence (DNA): TGTGCCAGCAGTCCGGGACTAGCGGTGTACAATGAGCAGTTCTTC.

In its sample, this clonotype was seen many times. The rearrangement links TRBV20-1 to TRBJ2-3, with 10 bases aligning to TRBD2. V was pared by 5 bases and J by 1 base, with 6 bases of the junction left unmatched. From germline, CDR1 is DFQATT and CDR2 SNEGSKA (reference sequence). The CDR3 totals 15 residues. The CDR3 protein is CSAPKLAGRTDTQYF. Written as DNA, the CDR3 is TGCAGTGCTCCAAAACTAGCGGGACGCACAGATACGCAGTATTTT.

The chain uses TRBV7-8 and TRBJ2-3; 8 positions match TRBD2. The germline gives CDR1 SGHVS, CDR2 FQNEAQ. The CDR3 spans 15 residues. The trim removed 5 bases at V and 2 bases at J, leaving 6 bases unmatched. CDR3 amino acids: CASSPALAATDTQYF. The CDR3, as DNA: TGTGCCAGCAGCCCCGCACTAGCGGCCACAGATACGCAGTATTTT.

This clonotype occurred many times. The chain couples TRBV5-1 to TRBJ2-1; weak D call: TRBD2 (5 bases). V was pared by 7 bases and J by 8 bases, with 10 bases between. This CDR3 is built from 11 residues. Looked up from germline, CDR1 is SGHRS and CDR2 is YFSETQ. This chain's CDR3 is CASFGIDEQFF. The DNA for the CDR3 is TGCGCCAGCTTCGGGATAGATGAGCAGTTCTTC.

Points on this clonotype: The junction departs from germline at one end; a sequencing error may be responsible. V and J are TRBV6-1 and TRBJ2-5; 7 bases agree with TRBD1. From germline, CDR1 is MNHNS and CDR2 SASEGT. This CDR3 is 16 amino acids long. CDR3 coding DNA: TGTACCAGCAATCCTAGACAGGGTTCCCACCAAGAGACCCAGTACTTC. Amino acids: CTSNPRQGSHQETQYF.

This clonotype was counted many times. The chain links TRBV15 to TRBJ2-7; TRBD1 aligns across 7 bases. Germline V CDR1 and CDR2: LNHNV, YYDKDF (reference sequence). CDR3 length: 15 amino acids. V gave up 0 bases and J gave up 2 bases; unmatched junction bases: 4. CDR3: CATSRDEQGAYEQYF. The CDR3 DNA reads as TGTGCCACCAGCAGAGATGAGCAGGGGGCCTACGAGCAGTACTTC.

This clonotype was observed at least ten times. This chain connects TRBV20-1 to TRBJ2-3, with 10 bases aligning to TRBD2. CDR3 length equals 13 residues. The J segment lost 6 bases and the V segment lost 5 bases, leaving 5 bases of the junction unmatched. Germline V gene sequence: CDR1 DFQATT, CDR2 SNEGSKA (reference sequence). The CDR3 is CSASLAGADTQYF. DNA of the CDR3: TGCAGTGCTTCTCTAGCGGGGGCTGATACGCAGTATTTT.

This clonotype was seen repeatedly, ten times or more. V gene TRBV18 combines with J gene TRBJ1-2; D not certain. This CDR3 region has 12 residues. V lost 3 bases and J lost 8, with 10 bases in between. CDR1 is KGHSH and CDR2 is LQKENI in the germline V gene. CDR3 amino acids: CASSPTDGGYTF. CDR3 coding DNA: TGTGCCAGCTCACCGACCGACGGGGGCTACACCTTC. Supplemented by reference TRBV18 and TRBJ1-2, the full variable domain reads NAGVMQNPRHLVRRRGQEARLRCSPMKGHSHVYWYRQLPEEGLKFMVYLQKENIIDESGMPKERFSAEFPKEGPSILRIQQVVRGDSAAYFCASSPTDGGYTFGSGTRLTVV.

The chain is built from TRBV4-2 and TRBJ2-1; possibly TRBD2 for D (7 bases). With 0 bases removed from V and 2 bases from J, the gap between germline ends came to 14 bases. There are 17 residues in the CDR3. The germline V gene encodes CDR1 LGHNA and CDR2 YNFKEQ. The CDR3 protein is CASSQEERGAPYNEQFF. Written as DNA, the CDR3 is TGTGCCAGCAGCCAAGAAGAACGGGGGGCCCCCTACAATGAGCAGTTCTTC.

This clonotype was observed many times. The chain links TRBV9 to TRBJ2-2, with 7 bases identical to TRBD2. The CDR3 contains 16 residues. The V gene's germline CDR1 is SGDLS and CDR2 YYNGEE. V shed 0 bases, J shed 0 bases, and the junction held 2 bases outside the gene matches. The CDR3 DNA reads TGTGCCAGCAGCGTAGGGGGGGGTACGAACACCGGGGAGCTGTTTTTT. It codes for CASSVGGGTNTGELFF.

This clonotype showed up many times. J is TRBJ2-7 and V is TRBV12-3 or TRBV12-4, with 9 bases identical to TRBD2. The J segment lost 5 bases and the V segment lost 5 bases, leaving 4 bases of the junction unmatched. The CDR3 extends over 13 amino acids. As DNA, the CDR3 is TGTGCCAGCAGTAGCGGGGGGTACCACGAGCAGTACTTC. Translation: CASSSGGYHEQYF.

This clonotype was observed at least ten times. The rearrangement links TRBV28 to TRBJ2-4, with D possibly being TRBD1 or TRBD2 (6 bases each). Germline-derived CDR1 and CDR2 are MDHEN and SYDVKM. Trimming took off 2 bases at V and 9 bases at J, with 20 bases between the two ends. This CDR3 has 16 residues. DNA of the CDR3: TGTGCCAGCAGTTTAGCGGGACAATCTGAGCTAAGCATTCAGTACTTC. Encoded protein: CASSLAGQSELSIQYF.

V and J are TRBV5-1 and TRBJ2-2; D assignment may be TRBD1 or TRBD2 (5 bases each). V was pared by 0 bases and J by 2 bases, with 14 bases between. This CDR3 spans 17 amino acids. From germline, CDR1 is SGHRS and CDR2 YFSETQ. The chain's CDR3 is CASSLDVQGRNTGELFF. The CDR3 DNA follows: TGCGCCAGCAGCTTGGATGTCCAGGGACGAAACACCGGGGAGCTGTTTTTT.

In its sample, this clonotype was seen many times. The chain uses TRBV20-1 and TRBJ2-1, with TRBD1 matching 8 bases. Germline V gene data show CDR1 as DFQATT and CDR2 as SNEGSKA (reference sequence). V gave up 3 bases and J gave up 4 bases; unmatched junction bases: 5. The CDR3 has 14 amino acids. CDR3 sequence (DNA): TGCAGTGCTAGTGGAAGGACAGGGTACAATGAGCAGTTCTTC. This gives the protein CSASGRTGYNEQFF.

The gene calls are TRBV3-1 and TRBJ1-1, with a weak D call TRBD1 (5 bases). The ends were cut back, 4 bases at V and 0 bases at J, with 12 bases in the middle. Germline V lookup: CDR1 LGHDT, CDR2 YNNKEL (reference sequence). The CDR3 consists of 15 residues. The CDR3: CASSRVPGLNTEAFF. The CDR3 bases are TGTGCCAGCAGCCGGGTACCGGGGCTGAACACTGAAGCTTTCTTT.

The sample holds a few counts of this clonotype. The rearrangement links TRBV20-1 to TRBJ1-6; D is uncertain. CDR1 and CDR2 (germline): DFQATT, SNEGSKA (reference sequence). This CDR3 is built from 12 residues. Deletions cut 4 bases from V and 13 bases from J, with 14 bases between. Written as DNA, the CDR3 is TGCAGTGCTACCGATACCGTAGGCCCCCTCCACTTT. Encoded protein: CSATDTVGPLHF.

For this clonotype: A much larger clone differs by one base, so this may be a read error. The chain employs TRBV15 and TRBJ1-2; D not resolved. The V end was cut by 5 bases, the J end by 2 bases, with 24 bases between. The germline V gene encodes CDR1 LNHNV and CDR2 YYDKDF (reference sequence). CDR3 length: 18 residues. The CDR3 nucleotides read TGTGCCACCAGCGATCCGTTGCGGTCCGGACGGATCAACTATGGCTACACCTTC. Encoded protein: CATSDPLRSGRINYGYTF.

Many counts were recorded for this clonotype. CDR3 amino acids: CSTKTGGYQETQYF. The DNA of the CDR3 is TGCAGCACAAAGACAGGGGGGTACCAAGAGACCCAGTACTTC. The rearrangement joins TRBV29-1 to TRBJ2-5, with TRBD1 identical over 9 bases. This CDR3 region has 14 residues. Trimming took 8 bases from V and 0 from J; bases not matched to a gene: 7. Per germline, CDR1 SQVTM and CDR2 ANQGSEA.

In its sample, this clonotype was seen a few times. This sequence joins TRBV3-1 and TRBJ1-1; a possible D gene is TRBD1 (5 bases). CDR1 is LGHDT and CDR2 is YNNKEL in the germline V gene (reference sequence). The V gene lost 4 bases and the J gene lost 9 bases, with 21 bases spanning the gap. The CDR3 covers 15 residues. The CDR3 nucleotides read TGTGCCAGCAGCCGAACGGGTAGGGCTAGGGGCAAAGCTTTCTTT. Translating it yields CASSRTGRARGKAFF.

This clonotype was seen many times. The genes are TRBV20-1 and TRBJ1-5, with a tentative D call TRBD1 (5 bases). The CDR3 is 16 amino acids. V was cut by 5 bases and J by 6 bases, with 23 bases left in between. Germline V gene lookup returns CDR1 DFQATT and CDR2 SNEGSKA (reference sequence). CDR3 sequence reads: CSAYQHPGLRGQPQHF. The CDR3 DNA follows: TGCAGTGCTTACCAACACCCAGGCTTAAGGGGTCAGCCCCAGCATTTT.

V gene TRBV11-2 combines with J gene TRBJ2-1, with 7 bases lining up with TRBD1. Germline CDR1 reads SGHAT; CDR2 reads FQNNGV. The CDR3 is 15 amino acids. The V gene end was trimmed by 5 bases and the J gene end by 4 bases; junction bases not matched to a gene: 8. The DNA of the CDR3 is TGTGCCAGCAGCCCAACCGGGACAGATTACAATGAGCAGTTCTTC. It is translated as CASSPTGTDYNEQFF.